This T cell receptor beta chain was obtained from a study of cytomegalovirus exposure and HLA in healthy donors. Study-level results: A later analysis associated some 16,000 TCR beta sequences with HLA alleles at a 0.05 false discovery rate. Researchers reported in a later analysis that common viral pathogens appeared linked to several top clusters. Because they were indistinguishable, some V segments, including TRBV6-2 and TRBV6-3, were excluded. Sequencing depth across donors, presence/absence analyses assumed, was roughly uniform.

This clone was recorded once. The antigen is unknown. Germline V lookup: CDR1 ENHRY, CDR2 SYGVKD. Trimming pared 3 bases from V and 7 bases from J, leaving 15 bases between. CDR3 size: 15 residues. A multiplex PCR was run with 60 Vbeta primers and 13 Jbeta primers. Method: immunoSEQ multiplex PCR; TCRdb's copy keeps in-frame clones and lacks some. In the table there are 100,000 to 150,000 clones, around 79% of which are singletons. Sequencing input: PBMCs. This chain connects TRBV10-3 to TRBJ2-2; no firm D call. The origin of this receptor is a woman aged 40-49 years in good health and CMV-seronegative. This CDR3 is CAISDGPSGSGELFF. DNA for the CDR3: TGTGCCATCAGTGACGGCCCTAGTGGCAGCGGGGAGCTGTTTTTT.